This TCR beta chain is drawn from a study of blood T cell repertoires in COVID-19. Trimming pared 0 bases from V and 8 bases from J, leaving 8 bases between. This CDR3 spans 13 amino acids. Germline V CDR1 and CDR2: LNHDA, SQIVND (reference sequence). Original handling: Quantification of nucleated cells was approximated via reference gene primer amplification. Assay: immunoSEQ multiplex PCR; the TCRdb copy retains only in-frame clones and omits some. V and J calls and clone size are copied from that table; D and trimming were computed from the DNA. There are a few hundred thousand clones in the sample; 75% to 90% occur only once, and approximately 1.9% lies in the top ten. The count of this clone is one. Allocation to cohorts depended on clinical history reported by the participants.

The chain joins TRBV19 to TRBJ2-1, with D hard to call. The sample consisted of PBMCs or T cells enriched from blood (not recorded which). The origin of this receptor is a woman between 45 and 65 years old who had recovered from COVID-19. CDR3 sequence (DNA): TGTGCCAGTAGTATAGACGGGTTCCATGAGCAGTTCTTC. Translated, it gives CASSIDGFHEQFF.